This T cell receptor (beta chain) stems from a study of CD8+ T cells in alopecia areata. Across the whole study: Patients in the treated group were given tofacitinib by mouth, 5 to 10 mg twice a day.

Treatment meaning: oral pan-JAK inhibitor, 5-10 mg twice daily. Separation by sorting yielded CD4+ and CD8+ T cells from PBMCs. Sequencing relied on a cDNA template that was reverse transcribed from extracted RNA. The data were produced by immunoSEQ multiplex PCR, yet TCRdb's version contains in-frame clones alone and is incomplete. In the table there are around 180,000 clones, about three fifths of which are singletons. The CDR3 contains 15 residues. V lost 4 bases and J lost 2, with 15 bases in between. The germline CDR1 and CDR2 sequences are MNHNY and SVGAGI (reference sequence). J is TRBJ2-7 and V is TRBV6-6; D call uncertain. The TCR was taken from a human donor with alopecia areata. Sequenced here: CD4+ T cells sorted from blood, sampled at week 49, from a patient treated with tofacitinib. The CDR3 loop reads CASSSVVGSTYEQYF. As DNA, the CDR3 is TGTGCCAGCAGTTCGGTAGTTGGGTCCACCTACGAGCAGTACTTC.